Included here is one T cell receptor (beta chain) sequence, with context. Its antigen is not identified. V lost 6 bases and J 8 bases, leaving 14 bases between the germline ends. This CDR3 is 13 amino acids long. CDR1 MNHEY and CDR2 SMNVEV come from the germline V gene (reference sequence). This specimen comes from a study of T-cell memory formation after mild COVID-19. General study findings and limits: A subset of responding clones appeared in pre-infection memory, suggesting cross-reactive memory joined. There was no confirmation that second-wave clones peaking on day 37 were SARS-CoV-2 specific. Most CD4+ clones that shrank were in CM and EM, while CD8+ ones turned up in EMRA.

Using constant-segment primers, 5'RACE produced TCR alpha and TCR beta cDNA libraries carrying sample barcodes and UMIs. Each CDR3 protein is one row after TCRdb ran MiXCR on the 5' RACE reads. The repertoire holds approximately 290,000 distinct CDR3 sequences, approximately 20% seen once, with around a fifth in the top ten. Sequencing input: PBMCs or a T cell subset sorted from them (not recorded which). The V and J genes are TRBV27 and TRBJ2-1; D gene ambiguous. The receptor's source is a man younger than 35 who had mild COVID-19 (a few samples of this study predate the infection). Cell type and time point are not known. CDR3 loop: CASRRAVWHEQFF. As DNA, the CDR3 is TGTGCCAGCAGAAGGGCAGTTTGGCATGAGCAGTTCTTC.